This T cell receptor beta chain was sequenced during a study of identifying expanded T cells in peripheral blood. The table came from immunoSEQ multiplex PCR; TCRdb's copy has only in-frame clones and leaves some out. The table records roughly 63,000 clones, around 83% of them present only once. The CDR3 is made up of 15 amino acids. The TCR was taken from a person aged 18 to 75 in good health. What was sequenced was blood. This chain uses TRBV21-1 with TRBJ1-5; whether TRBD1, the table's D call, matches the DNA was not checked. TRBV21-1 is deemed a pseudogene. CDR3 in DNA: TGTGCCAGCACCTCCCGGGACATTGGTCATCAGCCCCAGCATTTT. This gives the protein CASTSRDIGHQPQHF.